Detailed here is one T cell receptor (beta chain). Its antigen is not known. This specimen comes from a study of blood T cells in healthy people across ages. Broader study findings: In long-lived donors, naive CD4+ cell counts and diversity exceeded those of aged donors.

Alongside a J-beta primer mix, a sample-barcoded 5' primer served in a second PCR lasting roughly 6 to 11 cycles. From the 5' RACE reads, TCRdb called clonotypes with MiXCR, one entry per CDR3 protein. Counted here are approximately 1.5 million distinct CDR3 sequences, around 40% occurring once; the ten biggest clones make up over 3.5%. Sequenced sample: blood. This clonotype originated in a woman between 18 and 30 years old in good health.

DNA of the CDR3: TGCAGCGTTGAAGATTACGGGATGAACACTGAAGCTTTCTTT. Translated, it gives CSVEDYGMNTEAFF. The V call is TRBV29-1, the J call TRBJ1-1, with unresolved D. The CDR3 runs 14 residues. Per the germline V gene, CDR1 is SQVTM and CDR2 is ANQGSEA. V was shortened by 0 bases and J by 0 bases, with 8 bases between the two germline ends.